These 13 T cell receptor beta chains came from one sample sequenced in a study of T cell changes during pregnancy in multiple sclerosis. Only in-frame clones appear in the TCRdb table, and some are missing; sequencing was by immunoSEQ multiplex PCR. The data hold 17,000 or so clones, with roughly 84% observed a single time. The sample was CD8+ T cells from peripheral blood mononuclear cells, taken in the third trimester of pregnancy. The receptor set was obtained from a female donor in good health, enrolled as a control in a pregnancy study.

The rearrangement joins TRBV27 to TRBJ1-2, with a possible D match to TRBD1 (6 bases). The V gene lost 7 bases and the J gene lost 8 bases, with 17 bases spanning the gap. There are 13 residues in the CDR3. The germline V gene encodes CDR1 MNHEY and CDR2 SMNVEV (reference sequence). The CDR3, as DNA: TGTGCCAGCACCCGAGGGGGGGCAGCAGGCTACACCTTC. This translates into CASTRGGAAGYTF.

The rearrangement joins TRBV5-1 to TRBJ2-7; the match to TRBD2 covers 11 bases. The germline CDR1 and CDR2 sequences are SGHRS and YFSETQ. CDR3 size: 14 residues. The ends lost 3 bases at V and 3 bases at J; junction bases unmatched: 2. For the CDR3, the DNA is TGCGCCAGCAGCTCTACTAGCGGGGGCTACGAGCAGTACTTC. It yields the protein CASSSTSGGYEQYF.

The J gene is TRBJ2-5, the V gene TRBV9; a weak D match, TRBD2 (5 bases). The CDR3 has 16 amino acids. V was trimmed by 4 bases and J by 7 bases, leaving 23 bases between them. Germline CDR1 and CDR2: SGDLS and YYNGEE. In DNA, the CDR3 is TGTGCCAGCAGCCCGGGGTTCGGAGGACGAACGTGGACCCAGTACTTC. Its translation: CASSPGFGGRTWTQYF. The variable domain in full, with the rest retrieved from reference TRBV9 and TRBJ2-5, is DSGVTQTPKHLITATGQRVTLRCSPRSGDLSVYWYQQSLDQGLQFLIQYYNGEERAKGNILERFSAQQFPDLHSELNLSSLELGDSALYFCASSPGFGGRTWTQYFGPGTRLLVL.

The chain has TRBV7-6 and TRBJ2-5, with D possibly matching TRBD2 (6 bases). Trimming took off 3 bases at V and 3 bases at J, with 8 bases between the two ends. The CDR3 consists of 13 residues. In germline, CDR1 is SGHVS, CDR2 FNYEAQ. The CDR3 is CASSFRGEETQYF. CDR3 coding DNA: TGTGCCAGCAGCTTTCGCGGGGAAGAGACCCAGTACTTC.

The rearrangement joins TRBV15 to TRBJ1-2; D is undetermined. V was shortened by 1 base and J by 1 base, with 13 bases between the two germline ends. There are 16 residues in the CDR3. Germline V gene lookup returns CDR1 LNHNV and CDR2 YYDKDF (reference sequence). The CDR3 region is CATSRGFPLVNYGYTF. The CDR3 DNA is TGTGCCACCAGCAGAGGATTCCCTCTAGTTAACTATGGCTACACCTTC.

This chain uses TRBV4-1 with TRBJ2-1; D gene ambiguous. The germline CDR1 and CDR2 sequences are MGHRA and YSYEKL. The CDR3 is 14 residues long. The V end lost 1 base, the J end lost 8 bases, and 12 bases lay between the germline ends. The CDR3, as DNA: TGCGCCAGCAGCCAAGTAGTAGCCCGGGATGAGCAGTTCTTC. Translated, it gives CASSQVVARDEQFF.

In DNA, the CDR3 is TGTGCCAGCAGCCCCTGGACTAGCGACAATGAGCAGTTCTTC. Translating it yields CASSPWTSDNEQFF. V usage is TRBV5-6 and J usage is TRBJ2-1; 9 positions agree with TRBD2. Germline lookup yields CDR1 SGHDT and CDR2 YYEEEE. CDR3 size: 14 residues. V shed 4 bases and J 5 bases; nucleotides not matched to a gene: 4.

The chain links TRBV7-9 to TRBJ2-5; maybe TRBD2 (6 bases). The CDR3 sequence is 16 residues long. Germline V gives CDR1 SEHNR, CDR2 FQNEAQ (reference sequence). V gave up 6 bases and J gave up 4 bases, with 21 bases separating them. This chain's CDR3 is CASRAASGLGGETQYF. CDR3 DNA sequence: TGTGCCAGCAGAGCGGCTTCAGGGCTGGGGGGAGAGACCCAGTACTTC.

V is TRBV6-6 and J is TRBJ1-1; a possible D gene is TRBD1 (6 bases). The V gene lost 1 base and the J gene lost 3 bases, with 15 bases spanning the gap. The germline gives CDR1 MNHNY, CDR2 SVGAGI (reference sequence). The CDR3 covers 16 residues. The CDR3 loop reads CASSYYRGALDTEAFF. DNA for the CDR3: TGTGCCAGCAGTTACTACCGGGGGGCTCTGGACACTGAAGCTTTCTTT.

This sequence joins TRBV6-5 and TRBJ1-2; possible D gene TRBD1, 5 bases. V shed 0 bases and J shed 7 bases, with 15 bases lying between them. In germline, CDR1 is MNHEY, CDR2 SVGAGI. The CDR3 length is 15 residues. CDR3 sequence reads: CASSYSMSGPSGYTF. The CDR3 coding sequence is TGTGCCAGCAGTTACTCGATGTCAGGGCCTTCTGGCTACACCTTC.

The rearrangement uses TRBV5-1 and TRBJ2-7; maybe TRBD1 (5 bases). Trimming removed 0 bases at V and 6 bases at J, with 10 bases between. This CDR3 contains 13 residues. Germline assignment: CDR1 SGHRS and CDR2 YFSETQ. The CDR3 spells CASSLALDSEQYF. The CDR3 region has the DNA TGCGCCAGCAGCTTGGCCCTTGACAGCGAGCAGTACTTC.

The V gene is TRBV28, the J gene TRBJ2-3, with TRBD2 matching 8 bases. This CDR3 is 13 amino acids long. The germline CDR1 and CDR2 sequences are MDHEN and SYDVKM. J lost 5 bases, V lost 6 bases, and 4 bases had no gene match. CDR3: CASRVLAVDTQYF. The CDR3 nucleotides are TGTGCCAGCAGAGTACTAGCGGTAGATACGCAGTATTTT.

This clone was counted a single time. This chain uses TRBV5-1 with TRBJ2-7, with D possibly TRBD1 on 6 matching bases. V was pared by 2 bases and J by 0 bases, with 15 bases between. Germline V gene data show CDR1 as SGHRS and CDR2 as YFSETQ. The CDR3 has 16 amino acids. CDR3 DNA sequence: TGCGCCAGCAGCTTACCTACAGGGCTTGACTCCTACGAGCAGTACTTC. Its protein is CASSLPTGLDSYEQYF.